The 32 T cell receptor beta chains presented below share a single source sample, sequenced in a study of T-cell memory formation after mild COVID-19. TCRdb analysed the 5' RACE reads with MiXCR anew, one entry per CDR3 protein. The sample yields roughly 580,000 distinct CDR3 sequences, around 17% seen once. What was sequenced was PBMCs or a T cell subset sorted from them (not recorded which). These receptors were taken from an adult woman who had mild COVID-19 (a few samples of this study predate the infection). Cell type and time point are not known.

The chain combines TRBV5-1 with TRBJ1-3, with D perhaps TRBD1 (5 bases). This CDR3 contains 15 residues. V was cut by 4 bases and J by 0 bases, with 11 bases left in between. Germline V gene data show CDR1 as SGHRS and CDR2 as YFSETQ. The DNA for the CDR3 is TGCGCCAGCAGCCTGGGACCGTACTCTGGAAACACCATATATTTT. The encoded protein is CASSLGPYSGNTIYF.

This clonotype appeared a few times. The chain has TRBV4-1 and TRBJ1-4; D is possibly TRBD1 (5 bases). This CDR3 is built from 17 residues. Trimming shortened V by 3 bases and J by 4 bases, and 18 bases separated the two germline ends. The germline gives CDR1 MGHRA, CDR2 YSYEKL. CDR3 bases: TGCGCCAGCAGCCATCTCCTTCTAAGGGGAAATAATGAAAAACTGTTTTTT. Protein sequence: CASSHLLLRGNNEKLFF.

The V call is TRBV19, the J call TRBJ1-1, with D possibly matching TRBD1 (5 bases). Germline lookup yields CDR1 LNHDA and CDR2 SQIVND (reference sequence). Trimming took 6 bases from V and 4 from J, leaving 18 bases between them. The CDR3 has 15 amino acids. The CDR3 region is CASSPTGGSFTEAFF. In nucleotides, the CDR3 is TGTGCCAGTAGCCCAACAGGAGGCAGTTTCACTGAAGCTTTCTTT.

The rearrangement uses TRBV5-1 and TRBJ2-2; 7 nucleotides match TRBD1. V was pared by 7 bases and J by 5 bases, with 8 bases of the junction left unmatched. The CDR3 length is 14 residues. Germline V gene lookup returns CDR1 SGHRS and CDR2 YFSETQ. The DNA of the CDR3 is TGCGCCAGCCAGACAGGGTCATATACCGGGGAGCTGTTTTTT. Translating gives CASQTGSYTGELFF.

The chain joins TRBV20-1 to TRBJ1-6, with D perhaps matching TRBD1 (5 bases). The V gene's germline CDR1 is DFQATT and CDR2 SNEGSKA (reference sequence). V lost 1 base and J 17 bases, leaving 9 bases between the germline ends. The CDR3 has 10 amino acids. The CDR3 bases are TGCAGTGCTAGAGGAGGGGATATCCACTTT. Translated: CSARGGDIHF.

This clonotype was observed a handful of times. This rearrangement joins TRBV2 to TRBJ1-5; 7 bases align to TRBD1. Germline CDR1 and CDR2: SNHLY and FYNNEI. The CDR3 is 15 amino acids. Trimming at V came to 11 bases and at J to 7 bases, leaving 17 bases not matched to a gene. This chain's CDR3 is CASSNEGGGQQPQHF. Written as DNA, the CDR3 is TGTGCCTCCAGCAACGAGGGCGGGGGACAGCAGCCCCAGCATTTT. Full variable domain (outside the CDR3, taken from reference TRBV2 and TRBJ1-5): EPEVTQTPSHQVTQMGQEVILRCVPISNHLYFYWYRQILGQKVEFLVSFYNNEISEKSEIFDDQFSVERPDGSNFTLKIRSTKLEDSAMYFCASSNEGGGQQPQHFGDGTRLSIL.

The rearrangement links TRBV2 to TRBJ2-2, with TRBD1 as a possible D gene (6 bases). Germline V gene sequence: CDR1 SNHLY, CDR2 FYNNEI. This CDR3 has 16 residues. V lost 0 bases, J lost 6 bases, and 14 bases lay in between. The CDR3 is CASSEARAGAAGELFF. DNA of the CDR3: TGTGCCAGCAGTGAAGCGCGCGCAGGGGCAGCCGGGGAGCTGTTTTTT.

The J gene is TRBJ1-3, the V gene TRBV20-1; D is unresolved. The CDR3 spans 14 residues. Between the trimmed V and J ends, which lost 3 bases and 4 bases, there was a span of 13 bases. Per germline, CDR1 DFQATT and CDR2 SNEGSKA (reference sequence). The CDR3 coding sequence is TGCAGTGCTAGGGATTATTATCGAGGAAACACCATATATTTT. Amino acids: CSARDYYRGNTIYF.

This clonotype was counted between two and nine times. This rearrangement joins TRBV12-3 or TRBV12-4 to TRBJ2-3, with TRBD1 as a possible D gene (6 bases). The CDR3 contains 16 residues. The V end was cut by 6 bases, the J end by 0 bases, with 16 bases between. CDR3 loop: CASRPDRWSSTDTQYF. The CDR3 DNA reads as TGTGCCAGCAGACCCGACAGGTGGAGTAGCACAGATACGCAGTATTTT.

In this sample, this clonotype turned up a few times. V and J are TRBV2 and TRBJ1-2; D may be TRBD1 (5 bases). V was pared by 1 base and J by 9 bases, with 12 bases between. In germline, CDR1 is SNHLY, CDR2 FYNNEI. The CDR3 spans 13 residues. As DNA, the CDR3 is TGTGCCAGCAGTGAAGAGGTACAGGATCGCTACACCTTC. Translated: CASSEEVQDRYTF. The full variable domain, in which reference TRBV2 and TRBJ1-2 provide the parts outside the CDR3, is EPEVTQTPSHQVTQMGQEVILRCVPISNHLYFYWYRQILGQKVEFLVSFYNNEISEKSEIFDDQFSVERPDGSNFTLKIRSTKLEDSAMYFCASSEEVQDRYTFGSGTRLTVV.

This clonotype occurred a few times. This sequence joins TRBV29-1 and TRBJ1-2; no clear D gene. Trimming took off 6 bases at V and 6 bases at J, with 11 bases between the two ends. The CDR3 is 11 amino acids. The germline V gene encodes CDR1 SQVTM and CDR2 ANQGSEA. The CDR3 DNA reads TGCAGCGTCTTCGGAGCCAATGGCTACACCTTC. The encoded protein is CSVFGANGYTF. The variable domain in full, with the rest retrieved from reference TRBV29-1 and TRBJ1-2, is SAVISQKPSRDICQRGTSLTIQCQVDSQVTMMFWYRQQPGQSLTLIATANQGSEATYESGFVIDKFPISRPNLTFSTLTVSNMSPEDSSIYLCSVFGANGYTFGSGTRLTVV.

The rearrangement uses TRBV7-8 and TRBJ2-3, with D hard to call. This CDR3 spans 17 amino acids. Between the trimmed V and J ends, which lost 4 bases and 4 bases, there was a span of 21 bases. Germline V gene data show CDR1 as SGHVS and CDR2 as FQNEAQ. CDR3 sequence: CASSSYLGPQDPDTQYF. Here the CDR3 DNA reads TGTGCCAGCAGCTCGTACTTGGGCCCCCAAGACCCAGATACGCAGTATTTT.

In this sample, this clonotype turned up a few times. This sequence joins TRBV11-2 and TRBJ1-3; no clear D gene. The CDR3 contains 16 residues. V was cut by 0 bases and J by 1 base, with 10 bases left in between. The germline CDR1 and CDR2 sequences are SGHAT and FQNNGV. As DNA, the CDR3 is TGTGCCAGCAGCTTAGAATTTATCGGGTCTGGAAACACCATATATTTT. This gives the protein CASSLEFIGSGNTIYF.

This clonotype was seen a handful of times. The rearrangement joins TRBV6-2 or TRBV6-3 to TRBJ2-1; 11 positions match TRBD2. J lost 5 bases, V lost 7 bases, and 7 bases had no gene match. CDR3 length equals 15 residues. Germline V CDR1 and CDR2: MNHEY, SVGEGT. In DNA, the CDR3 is TGTGCCAGCAACAAACCGGGACTAGCGGACAATGAGCAGTTCTTC. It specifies CASNKPGLADNEQFF.

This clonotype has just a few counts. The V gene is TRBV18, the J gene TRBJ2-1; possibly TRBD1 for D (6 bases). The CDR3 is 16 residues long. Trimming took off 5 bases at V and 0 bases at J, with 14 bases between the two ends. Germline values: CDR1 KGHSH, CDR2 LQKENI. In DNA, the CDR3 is TGTGCCAGCTCATCAGGGGTCCGAAGCTCCTACAATGAGCAGTTCTTC. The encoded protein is CASSSGVRSSYNEQFF.

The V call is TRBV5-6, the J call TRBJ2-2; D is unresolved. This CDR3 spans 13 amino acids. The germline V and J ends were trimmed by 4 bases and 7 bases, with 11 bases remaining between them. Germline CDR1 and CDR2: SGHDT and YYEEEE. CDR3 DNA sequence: TGTGCCAGCAGCCTCCCTTTTCACGGGGAGCTGTTTTTT. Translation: CASSLPFHGELFF.

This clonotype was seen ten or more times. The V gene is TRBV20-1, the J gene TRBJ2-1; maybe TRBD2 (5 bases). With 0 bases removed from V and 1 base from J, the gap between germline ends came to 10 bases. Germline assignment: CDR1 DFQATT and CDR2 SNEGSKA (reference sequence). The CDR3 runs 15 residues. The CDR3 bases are TGCAGTGCTAGAGATCCAGCGGAGTCCTACAATGAGCAGTTCTTC. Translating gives CSARDPAESYNEQFF.

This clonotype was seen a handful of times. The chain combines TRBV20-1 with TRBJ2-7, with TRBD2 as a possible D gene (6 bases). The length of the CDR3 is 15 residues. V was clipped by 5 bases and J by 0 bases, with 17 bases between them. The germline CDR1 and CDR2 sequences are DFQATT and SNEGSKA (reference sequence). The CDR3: CSARLAGPSSYEQYF. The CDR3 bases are TGCAGTGCTCGACTCGCGGGACCGAGCTCCTACGAGCAGTACTTC.

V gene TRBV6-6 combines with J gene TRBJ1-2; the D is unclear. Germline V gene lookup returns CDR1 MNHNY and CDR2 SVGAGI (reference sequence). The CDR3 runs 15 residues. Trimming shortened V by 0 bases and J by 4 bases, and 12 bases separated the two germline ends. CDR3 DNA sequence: TGTGCCAGCAGTTACTCCAACCCAGGAATCTATGGCTACACCTTC. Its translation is CASSYSNPGIYGYTF.

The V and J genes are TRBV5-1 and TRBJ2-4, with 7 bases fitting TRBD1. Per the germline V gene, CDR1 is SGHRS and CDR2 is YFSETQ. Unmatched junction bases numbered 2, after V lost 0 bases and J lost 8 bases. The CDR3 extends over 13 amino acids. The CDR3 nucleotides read TGCGCCAGCAGCTTGGGAGGGGGCTACATTCAGTACTTC. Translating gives CASSLGGGYIQYF.

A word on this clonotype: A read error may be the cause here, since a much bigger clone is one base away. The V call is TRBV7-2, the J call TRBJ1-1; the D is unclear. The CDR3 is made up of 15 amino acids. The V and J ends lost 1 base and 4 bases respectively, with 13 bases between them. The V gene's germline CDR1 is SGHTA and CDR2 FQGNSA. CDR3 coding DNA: TGTGCCAGCAGCTTAGAATCTCGGATGGGCACTGAAGCTTTCTTT. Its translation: CASSLESRMGTEAFF. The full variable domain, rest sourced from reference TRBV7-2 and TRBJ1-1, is GAGVSQSPSNKVTEKGKDVELRCDPISGHTALYWYRQSLGQGLEFLIYFQGNSAPDKSGLPSDRFSAERTGGSVSTLTIQRTQQEDSAVYLCASSLESRMGTEAFFGQGTRLTVV.

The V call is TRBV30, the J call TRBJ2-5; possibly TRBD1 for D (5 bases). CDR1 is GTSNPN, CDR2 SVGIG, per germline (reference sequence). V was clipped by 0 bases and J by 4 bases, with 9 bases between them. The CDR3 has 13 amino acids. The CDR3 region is CAWSVGHRETQYF. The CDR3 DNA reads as TGTGCCTGGAGTGTAGGACATAGAGAGACCCAGTACTTC.

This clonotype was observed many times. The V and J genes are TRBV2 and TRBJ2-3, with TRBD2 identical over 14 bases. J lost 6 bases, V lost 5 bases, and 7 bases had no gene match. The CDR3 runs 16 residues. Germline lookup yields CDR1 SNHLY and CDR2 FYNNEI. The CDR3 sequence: CASSTGTSGGSDTQYF. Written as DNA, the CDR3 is TGTGCCAGCAGTACCGGGACTAGCGGGGGATCGGATACGCAGTATTTT.

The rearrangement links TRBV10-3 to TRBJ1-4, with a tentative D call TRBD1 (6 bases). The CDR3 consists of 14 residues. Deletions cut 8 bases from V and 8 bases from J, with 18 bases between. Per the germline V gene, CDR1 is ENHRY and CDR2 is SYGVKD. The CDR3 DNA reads TGTGCCATCTCTTCCCACAGGGAGGGCGAAAAACTGTTTTTT. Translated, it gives CAISSHREGEKLFF.

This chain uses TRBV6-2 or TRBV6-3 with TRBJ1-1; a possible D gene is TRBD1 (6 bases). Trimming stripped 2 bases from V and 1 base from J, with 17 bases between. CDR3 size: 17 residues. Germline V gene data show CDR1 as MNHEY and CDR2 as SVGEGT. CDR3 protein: CASSYTRGRGPNTEAFF. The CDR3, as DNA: TGTGCCAGCAGTTACACCCGGGGCAGGGGCCCGAACACTGAAGCTTTCTTT.

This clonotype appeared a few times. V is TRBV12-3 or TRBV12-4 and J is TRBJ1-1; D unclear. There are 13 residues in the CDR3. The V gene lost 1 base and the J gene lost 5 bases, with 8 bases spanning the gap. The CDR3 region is CASSLESRTEAFF. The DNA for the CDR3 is TGTGCCAGCAGTTTAGAGAGTCGGACTGAAGCTTTCTTT.

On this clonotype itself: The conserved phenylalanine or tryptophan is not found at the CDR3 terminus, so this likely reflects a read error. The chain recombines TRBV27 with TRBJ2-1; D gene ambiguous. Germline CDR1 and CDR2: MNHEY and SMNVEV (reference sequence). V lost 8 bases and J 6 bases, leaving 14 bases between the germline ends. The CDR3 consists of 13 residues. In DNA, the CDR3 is TGTGCCAGCTGGACCCCGGAGTCCAATGAGCAGTTCTTA. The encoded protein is CASWTPESNEQFL.

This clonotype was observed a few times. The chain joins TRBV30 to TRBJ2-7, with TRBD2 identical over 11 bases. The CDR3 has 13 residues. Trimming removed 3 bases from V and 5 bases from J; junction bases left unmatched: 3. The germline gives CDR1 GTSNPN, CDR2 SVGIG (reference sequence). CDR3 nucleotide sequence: TGTGCCTGGAGGACTAGCGGGACTAACGAGCAGTACTTC. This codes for CAWRTSGTNEQYF.

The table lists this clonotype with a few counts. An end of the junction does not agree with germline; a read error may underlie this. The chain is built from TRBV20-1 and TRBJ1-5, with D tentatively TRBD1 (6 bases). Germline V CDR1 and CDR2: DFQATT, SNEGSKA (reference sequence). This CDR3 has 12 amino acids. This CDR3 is CSASPGAQTQHF. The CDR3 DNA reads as TGCAGTGCTAGCCCAGGGGCTCAGACCCAGCATTTT.

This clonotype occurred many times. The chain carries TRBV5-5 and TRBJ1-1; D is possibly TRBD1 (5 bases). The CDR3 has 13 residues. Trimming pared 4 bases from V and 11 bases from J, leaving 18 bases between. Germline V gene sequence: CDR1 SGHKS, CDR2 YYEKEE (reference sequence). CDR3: CASSPDSDPWAFF. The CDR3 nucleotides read TGTGCCAGCAGCCCTGACAGTGACCCGTGGGCTTTCTTT. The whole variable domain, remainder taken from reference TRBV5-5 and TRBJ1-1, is DAGVTQSPTHLIKTRGQQVTLRCSPISGHKSVSWYQQVLGQGPQFIFQYYEKEERGRGNFPDRFSARQFPNYSSELNVNALLLGDSALYLCASSPDSDPWAFFGQGTRLTVV.

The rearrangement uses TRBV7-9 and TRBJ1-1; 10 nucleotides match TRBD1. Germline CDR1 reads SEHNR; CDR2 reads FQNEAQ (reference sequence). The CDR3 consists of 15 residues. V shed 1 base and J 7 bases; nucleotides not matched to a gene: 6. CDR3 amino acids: CASSLVTGGRSEAFF. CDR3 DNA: TGTGCCAGCAGCTTAGTGACAGGGGGCCGGAGTGAAGCTTTCTTT.

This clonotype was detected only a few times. The DNA of the CDR3 is TGCAGCGTCAACAAATACGATGAGCAGTTCTTC. It is translated as CSVNKYDEQFF. The V gene is TRBV29-1, the J gene TRBJ2-1; D gene uncertain. The CDR3 totals 11 residues. V was cut by 6 bases and J by 8 bases, with 11 bases left in between. Germline V gives CDR1 SQVTM, CDR2 ANQGSEA.